Below, 32 T cell receptor beta chains from the same sample are listed, as sequenced in a study of blood T cell repertoires in COVID-19. Sequencing was performed with immunoSEQ multiplex PCR; in TCRdb, only in-frame clones are kept and a portion is missing. The data contain some 100,000 clones, around 85% of them singletons. Material for sequencing was peripheral blood. Every receptor here comes from a man aged 50-60 years with acute or convalescent COVID-19.

V and J are TRBV10-1 and TRBJ1-6, with D possibly being TRBD1 (5 bases). Germline assignment: CDR1 WNHNN and CDR2 SYGVQD (reference sequence). This CDR3 is 15 amino acids long. The V end lost 3 bases, the J end lost 8 bases, and 14 bases lay between the germline ends. The CDR3 protein is CASSDHRNVDSPLHF. The CDR3 DNA is TGCGCCAGCAGTGATCACAGGAATGTGGATTCACCCCTCCACTTT.

V usage is TRBV2 and J usage is TRBJ1-2; D is undetermined. In germline, CDR1 is SNHLY, CDR2 FYNNEI. The CDR3 consists of 13 residues. The germline V and J ends were trimmed by 9 bases and 4 bases, with 15 bases remaining between them. The CDR3 spells CASGEGSLYGYTF. For the CDR3, the DNA is TGTGCCAGTGGCGAGGGTTCGCTCTATGGCTACACCTTC.

This chain uses TRBV25-1 with TRBJ2-3; 8 nucleotides match TRBD2. The germline V gene encodes CDR1 MGHDK and CDR2 SYGVNS. The V and J ends lost 8 bases and 8 bases, in that order; junction bases with no gene match: 12. The CDR3 contains 14 residues. The DNA of the CDR3 is TGTGCCAGCCGCGGGACACCCGCGGGGGGTACGCAGTATTTT. It encodes CASRGTPAGGTQYF.

V gene TRBV19 combines with J gene TRBJ1-5; perhaps TRBD1 as D (6 bases). The CDR3 is made up of 16 amino acids. Germline loops: CDR1 LNHDA, CDR2 SQIVND (reference sequence). With 7 bases removed from V and 0 bases from J, the gap between germline ends came to 16 bases. This chain's CDR3 is CASNQYRQASNQPQHF. The CDR3 coding sequence is TGTGCCAGTAATCAATACCGACAGGCTAGCAATCAGCCCCAGCATTTT.

The chain combines TRBV7-9 with TRBJ1-6; D gene unclear. The V gene lost 1 base and the J gene lost 7 bases, with 11 bases spanning the gap. Germline loops: CDR1 SEHNR, CDR2 FQNEAQ (reference sequence). This CDR3 is built from 15 residues. The CDR3, as DNA: TGTGCCAGCAGCTTAGATGGCTACGGGAATTCACCCCTCCACTTT. Amino acid sequence: CASSLDGYGNSPLHF.

The genes are TRBV7-3 and TRBJ2-3; 12 bases are shared with TRBD1. This CDR3 region has 17 residues. The germline V gene has CDR1 SGHTA and CDR2 FQGTGA. V dropped 2 bases and J dropped 4; count of bases not matched to a gene: 7. The CDR3 loop is CASSLSIGTGGPDTQYF. CDR3 nucleotide sequence: TGTGCCAGCAGCTTATCGATCGGGACAGGGGGCCCAGATACGCAGTATTTT. Combining the CDR3 with reference TRBV7-3 and TRBJ2-3 gives the whole variable domain GAGVSQTPSNKVTEKGKYVELRCDPISGHTALYWYRQSLGQGPEFLIYFQGTGAADDSGLPNDRFFAVRPEGSVSTLKIQRTERGDSAVYLCASSLSIGTGGPDTQYFGPGTRLTVL.

The chain joins TRBV28 to TRBJ1-4, with 9 nucleotides matching TRBD1. Germline lookup yields CDR1 MDHEN and CDR2 SYDVKM. Losses at the gene ends were 3 bases for V and 6 bases for J; bases not matched to a gene: 2. There are 14 residues in the CDR3. CDR3: CASSLDRGYEKLFF. CDR3 nucleotides: TGTGCCAGCAGTTTGGACAGGGGCTATGAAAAACTGTTTTTT. The full variable domain, rest sourced from reference TRBV28 and TRBJ1-4, is DVKVTQSSRYLVKRTGEKVFLECVQDMDHENMFWYRQDPGLGLRLIYFSYDVKMKEKGDIPEGYSVSREKKERFSLILESASTNQTSMYLCASSLDRGYEKLFFGSGTQLSVL.

The chain combines TRBV11-3 with TRBJ2-3; maybe TRBD1 (6 bases). Germline V CDR1 and CDR2: SGHNT, YENEEA. V lost 1 base to trimming and J lost 6 bases, with 8 bases between them. This CDR3 has 13 residues. CDR3 in amino acids: CASSLGTDDTQYF. In DNA, the CDR3 is TGTGCCAGCAGCTTAGGGACAGACGATACGCAGTATTTT.

The chain uses TRBV24-1 and TRBJ2-3, with 9 bases identical to TRBD2. This CDR3 is 17 amino acids long. CDR1 KGHDR and CDR2 SFDVKD come from the germline V gene. The V segment lost 6 bases and the J segment 3 bases; nucleotides outside the gene matches: 12. The DNA for the CDR3 is TGTGCCACCAGTACCCCTAGCGGGACCCCTGGGACAGATACGCAGTATTTT. Its translation is CATSTPSGTPGTDTQYF.

The count of this clone is one. The chain couples TRBV19 to TRBJ1-5, with TRBD1 identical over 9 bases. From germline, CDR1 is LNHDA and CDR2 SQIVND (reference sequence). The CDR3 extends over 15 amino acids. V lost 7 bases to trimming and J lost 7 bases; unmatched junction nucleotides: 11. CDR3 coding DNA: TGTGCCAGTATAGGAGGACAGGGGCTGGGGCAGCCCCAGCATTTT. This codes for CASIGGQGLGQPQHF.

The chain couples TRBV2 to TRBJ2-7, with D possibly TRBD1 on 6 matching bases. There are 14 residues in the CDR3. Germline CDR1 SNHLY, CDR2 FYNNEI. Trimming shortened V by 6 bases and J by 1 base, and 13 bases separated the two germline ends. The CDR3 region is CASRPGTPSYEQYF. The CDR3 DNA reads as TGTGCCAGCAGACCCGGGACACCGTCCTACGAGCAGTACTTC.

This clone was found once. The J gene is TRBJ2-7, the V gene TRBV27; TRBD2 aligns across 8 bases. The CDR3 length is 15 residues. V gave up 3 bases and J gave up 0 bases; unmatched junction bases: 4. Germline CDR1 MNHEY, CDR2 SMNVEV (reference sequence). The CDR3 is CASSLGSGTSYEQYF. CDR3 DNA: TGTGCCAGCAGTTTGGGTAGCGGGACCTCCTACGAGCAGTACTTC.

The rearrangement joins TRBV6-1 to TRBJ1-2; perhaps TRBD1 as D (5 bases). The CDR3 loop spans 16 amino acids. Trimming took off 2 bases at V and 5 bases at J, with 18 bases between the two ends. In germline, CDR1 is MNHNS, CDR2 SASEGT. CDR3 protein: CASSESLAQAGYGYTF. Written as DNA, the CDR3 is TGTGCCAGCAGTGAAAGTCTTGCGCAGGCAGGGTATGGCTACACCTTC.

This clone was seen a few times. The CDR3 DNA is TGTGCCAGCAGCTTGGATTCGGTCAGGTTCTACGAGCAGTACTTC. Translating gives CASSLDSVRFYEQYF. This chain uses TRBV7-9 with TRBJ2-7, with no clear D. In germline, CDR1 is SEHNR, CDR2 FQNEAQ (reference sequence). V gave up 3 bases and J gave up 3 bases, with 15 bases separating them. This CDR3 spans 15 amino acids. The variable domain in full, completed from reference TRBV7-9 and TRBJ2-7, reads DTGVSQNPRHKITKRGQNVTFRCDPISEHNRLYWYRQTLGQGPEFLTYFQNEAQLEKSRLLSDRFSAERPKGSFSTLEIQRTEQGDSAMYLCASSLDSVRFYEQYFGPGTRLTVT.

The V and J genes are TRBV3-1 (or the pseudogene TRBV3-2) and TRBJ1-1; 8 bases match TRBD1. Losses at the gene ends were 4 bases for V and 3 bases for J; bases not matched to a gene: 16. The CDR3 is 18 amino acids. Germline CDR1 is LGHDT and CDR2 is YNNKEL (reference sequence). Written as DNA, the CDR3 is TGTGCCAGCAGCCCCCCCCGATACACAGGGGGGGGGTACACTGAAGCTTTCTTT. It translates to CASSPPRYTGGGYTEAFF.

In its sample, this clone was seen a few times. The chain recombines TRBV5-1 with TRBJ2-7, with 11 bases identical to TRBD2. With V trimmed by 1 base and J by 1 base, 10 bases remained unmatched. Looked up from germline, CDR1 is SGHRS and CDR2 is YFSETQ. The CDR3 sequence is 18 residues long. The CDR3 DNA reads TGCGCCAGCAGCTTGTCGGGACTAGCGGTTCCTAGGTCCTACGAGCAGTACTTC. It translates to CASSLSGLAVPRSYEQYF.

The chain has TRBV6-5 and TRBJ1-6, with D possibly being TRBD1 (6 bases). The CDR3 runs to 15 residues. CDR1 and CDR2 (germline): MNHEY, SVGAGI. V was pared by 0 bases and J by 10 bases, with 13 bases between. The DNA of the CDR3 is TGTGCCAGCAGTTACTCAATCAGGGGAGACTCACCCCTCCACTTT. It specifies CASSYSIRGDSPLHF.

The chain links TRBV5-1 to TRBJ2-3; TRBD2 aligns across 8 bases. The J segment lost 5 bases and the V segment lost 9 bases, leaving 11 bases of the junction unmatched. CDR1 is SGHRS, CDR2 YFSETQ, per germline. The CDR3 covers 14 residues. CDR3 region: CANSPGGGLDTQYF. CDR3 DNA sequence: TGCGCCAACAGTCCCGGGGGGGGATTAGATACGCAGTATTTT.

J is TRBJ2-2 and V is TRBV27, with 12 bases identical to TRBD2. Germline CDR1 is MNHEY and CDR2 is SMNVEV (reference sequence). V shed 8 bases and J 2 bases; nucleotides not matched to a gene: 9. CDR3 length: 17 residues. The CDR3 DNA is TGTGCCAGCCTTCGACTAGCGGGGGTCTCAAACACCGGGGAGCTGTTTTTT. Protein: CASLRLAGVSNTGELFF.

This clone was detected once. The chain is built from TRBV5-1 and TRBJ1-1, with 7 bases that match TRBD1. CDR1 is SGHRS and CDR2 is YFSETQ in the germline V gene. V lost 4 bases to trimming and J lost 3 bases; unmatched junction nucleotides: 9. The CDR3 has 15 amino acids. The CDR3 loop is CASSVDRAADTEAFF. The CDR3 DNA is TGCGCCAGCAGCGTAGACAGGGCGGCAGACACTGAAGCTTTCTTT.

CDR3 amino acids: CASSESFWTGNTGELFF. Here the CDR3 DNA reads TGCGCCAGCAGTGAGTCGTTTTGGACAGGGAACACCGGGGAGCTGTTTTTT. V is TRBV10-1 and J is TRBJ2-2, with TRBD1 identical over 7 bases. The CDR3 is 17 amino acids. With V trimmed by 0 bases and J by 1 base, 5 bases remained unmatched. Germline CDR1 reads WNHNN; CDR2 reads SYGVQD (reference sequence).

V and J are TRBV6-6 and TRBJ1-2; TRBD1 aligns across 7 bases. The J segment lost 7 bases and the V segment lost 2 bases, leaving 4 bases of the junction unmatched. Germline-derived CDR1 and CDR2 are MNHNY and SVGAGI (reference sequence). This CDR3 comprises 13 residues. The CDR3 loop reads CASSYTGDSGYTF. CDR3 sequence (DNA): TGTGCCAGCAGTTACACAGGGGATAGTGGCTACACCTTC.

This chain joins TRBV28 and TRBJ2-3, with a possible D match to TRBD1 (5 bases). This CDR3 spans 14 amino acids. CDR1 is MDHEN, CDR2 SYDVKM, per germline. V shed 8 bases and J shed 6 bases, with 18 bases lying between them. CDR3 sequence (DNA): TGTGCCAGCGTACCAGGGTCTAGTTCTGATACGCAGTATTTT. Translated, it gives CASVPGSSSDTQYF.

The gene calls are TRBV19 and TRBJ1-2; D uncertain. Germline V gives CDR1 LNHDA, CDR2 SQIVND (reference sequence). The CDR3 is 13 residues long. V dropped 5 bases and J dropped 4 bases, with 11 bases sitting between them. CDR3 coding DNA: TGTGCCAGTAGTCTGCCCTACTTCTATGGCTACACCTTC. The encoded protein is CASSLPYFYGYTF. Full variable domain (missing parts from reference TRBV19 and TRBJ1-2): DGGITQSPKYLFRKEGQNVTLSCEQNLNHDAMYWYRQDPGQGLRLIYYSQIVNDFQKGDIAEGYSVSREKKESFPLTVTSAQKNPTAFYLCASSLPYFYGYTFGSGTRLTVV.

This rearrangement joins TRBV6-6 to TRBJ2-7; D uncertain. The CDR3 sequence is 14 residues long. With 10 bases removed from V and 1 base from J, the gap between germline ends came to 17 bases. Germline V CDR1 and CDR2: MNHNY, SVGAGI (reference sequence). CDR3: CAIAWSAPSYEQYF. The CDR3 bases are TGTGCCATCGCCTGGAGCGCCCCGTCCTACGAGCAGTACTTC.

The chain uses TRBV20-1 and TRBJ2-7, with D possibly matching TRBD2 (6 bases). V shed 3 bases and J shed 3 bases, with 18 bases lying between them. Germline-derived CDR1 and CDR2 are DFQATT and SNEGSKA (reference sequence). This CDR3 region has 15 residues. DNA of the CDR3: TGCAGTGCTAGTGCCCCCCGGACTATAAACTACGAGCAGTACTTC. Amino acid sequence: CSASAPRTINYEQYF.

The chain carries TRBV4-1 and TRBJ2-2, with TRBD2 as a possible D gene (5 bases). Trimming stripped 4 bases from V and 9 bases from J, with 18 bases between. Germline V lookup: CDR1 MGHRA, CDR2 YSYEKL. This CDR3 comprises 15 residues. The DNA of the CDR3 is TGCGCCAGCAGCCCCCCCACGGGAAAATCTAGGGAGCTGTTTTTT. It is translated as CASSPPTGKSRELFF.

This chain links TRBV15 with TRBJ2-1; 10 positions match TRBD2. Germline CDR1 reads LNHNV; CDR2 reads YYDKDF (reference sequence). CDR3 length equals 15 residues. After removal of 5 bases from V and 2 bases from J, the junction contained 3 bases not matched to a gene. CDR3 nucleotide sequence: TGTGCCACCAGCCCACTAGCGGGACCCTACAATGAGCAGTTCTTC. Its translation: CATSPLAGPYNEQFF.

The J gene is TRBJ2-3, the V gene TRBV5-1; 12 positions match TRBD2. The V and J ends lost 4 bases and 4 bases, in that order; junction bases with no gene match: 7. From germline, CDR1 is SGHRS and CDR2 YFSETQ. This CDR3 comprises 16 residues. CDR3 sequence (DNA): TGCGCCAGCAGCGCTACTAGCGGGAGGATAGCAGATACGCAGTATTTT. Translated, it gives CASSATSGRIADTQYF.

This clone has a count of ten or more. The chain carries TRBV6-2 or TRBV6-3 and TRBJ1-2, with D possibly being TRBD1 (6 bases). The ends were cut back, 5 bases at V and 6 bases at J, with 16 bases in the middle. CDR3 length: 14 residues. CDR1 MNHEY and CDR2 SVGEGT come from the germline V gene. In nucleotides, the CDR3 is TGTGCCAGCAGTATATACAGGGAGTTGGATGGCTACACCTTC. It encodes CASSIYRELDGYTF.

The chain carries TRBV7-9 and TRBJ2-7; 7 bases map to TRBD2. The junction had 9 bases not matched to a gene; V was cut back by 4 bases and J by 6 bases. The CDR3 length is 14 residues. Germline assignment: CDR1 SEHNR and CDR2 FQNEAQ (reference sequence). DNA for the CDR3: TGTGCCAGCAGCTCCCGGGACTATCCTCCCGAGCAGTACTTC. It translates to CASSSRDYPPEQYF.

The chain employs TRBV18 and TRBJ2-1, with TRBD1 identical over 8 bases. CDR1 is KGHSH, CDR2 LQKENI, per germline. V was clipped by 5 bases and J by 0 bases; unmatched bases: 9. The length of the CDR3 is 17 residues. For the CDR3, the DNA is TGTGCCAGCTCATGGTCACAGGGGGACAGCTCCTACAATGAGCAGTTCTTC. Translation gives CASSWSQGDSSYNEQFF. Drawing the rest from reference TRBV18 and TRBJ2-1, the complete variable domain is NAGVMQNPRHLVRRRGQEARLRCSPMKGHSHVYWYRQLPEEGLKFMVYLQKENIIDESGMPKERFSAEFPKEGPSILRIQQVVRGDSAAYFCASSWSQGDSSYNEQFFGPGTRLTVL.